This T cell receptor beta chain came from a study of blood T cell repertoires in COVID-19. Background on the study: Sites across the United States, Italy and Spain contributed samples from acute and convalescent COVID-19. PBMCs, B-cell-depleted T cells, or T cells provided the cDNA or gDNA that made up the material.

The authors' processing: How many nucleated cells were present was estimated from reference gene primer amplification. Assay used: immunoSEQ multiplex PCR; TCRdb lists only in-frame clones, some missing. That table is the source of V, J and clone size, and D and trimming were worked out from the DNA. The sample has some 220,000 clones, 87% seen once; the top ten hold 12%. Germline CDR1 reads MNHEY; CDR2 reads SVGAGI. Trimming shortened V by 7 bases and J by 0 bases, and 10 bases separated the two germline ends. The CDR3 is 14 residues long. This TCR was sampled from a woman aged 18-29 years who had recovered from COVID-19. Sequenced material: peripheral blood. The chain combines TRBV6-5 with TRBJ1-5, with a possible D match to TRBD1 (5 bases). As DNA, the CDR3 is TGTGCCAGCACCACGGACACTAGCAATCAGCCCCAGCATTTT. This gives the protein CASTTDTSNQPQHF.